Given below is one TCR beta chain in context. This sample was included in a study of cytomegalovirus exposure and HLA in healthy donors. CDR1 MNHNY and CDR2 SVGAGI come from the germline V gene (reference sequence). The V and J ends lost 8 bases and 3 bases respectively, with 17 bases between them. The CDR3 runs to 15 residues. Primers for the PCR totalled 60 Vbeta and 13 Jbeta. The table came from immunoSEQ multiplex PCR; TCRdb's copy has only in-frame clones and leaves some out. The repertoire holds 140,000 or so clones, with approximately 84% as singletons. Sequencing was carried out using PBMCs. The chain combines TRBV6-6 with TRBJ1-3; TRBD1 is a possible D gene (6 bases). The receptor's source is a woman aged 55-70 years in good health and CMV-seropositive. The CDR3 reads CASLNLGRGGNTIYF. The CDR3 region has the DNA TGTGCCAGCTTAAATCTGGGCAGGGGTGGAAACACCATATATTTT.